These 2 T cell receptor beta chains came from one sample sequenced in a study of blood T cell repertoires in COVID-19. Data came from immunoSEQ multiplex PCR; TCRdb stores just in-frame clones and leaves some out. The sample consists of some 500,000 clones, roughly 90% of them appearing once. Material: PBMCs or T cells enriched from blood (not recorded which). These receptor sequences come from a woman between 40 and 50 years old who had recovered from COVID-19.

The chain is built from TRBV7-8 and TRBJ1-1; D possibly corresponds to TRBD1 (6 bases). There are 14 residues in the CDR3. Trimming left V 5 bases short and J 1 base short, with 11 bases between. In germline, CDR1 is SGHVS, CDR2 FQNEAQ. The CDR3 sequence: CASSVQGPNTEAFF. The CDR3 region has the DNA TGTGCCAGCAGCGTACAGGGCCCGAACACTGAAGCTTTCTTT.

The V gene is TRBV5-1, the J gene TRBJ2-5, with D perhaps TRBD2 (6 bases). The CDR3 spans 15 residues. Germline CDR1 SGHRS, CDR2 YFSETQ. Trimming removed 4 bases at V and 5 bases at J, with 18 bases between. The CDR3 is CASSPMGGTGETQYF. The CDR3 region has the DNA TGCGCCAGCAGCCCCATGGGCGGGACTGGGGAGACCCAGTACTTC.